This TCR beta chain was recovered during a study of T-cell reconstitution after alpha-beta-depleted transplantation in children. V was shortened by 6 bases and J by 0 bases, with 12 bases between the two germline ends. Looked up from germline, CDR1 is MNHNS and CDR2 is SASEGT. The CDR3 is 15 amino acids. Findings of the study overall: For some patients, TCRbeta diversity was high at day 60 because of recipient T cells and thymic progenitors that survived. Expanded clones from the graft, numbering several hundred, reportedly supplied alpha-beta T cells about two months after transplant.

Library preparation (for TCRbeta) was performed with unique molecular identifiers. TCRdb processed the PCR reads anew with MiXCR; each CDR3 protein has one entry. Of fewer than 550,000 distinct CDR3 sequences in the sample, about 11% were seen once. This clonotype was observed at least ten times. Its matching antigen is unknown. This specimen was PBMCs, taken before TCRalphabeta/CD19-depleted stem cell transplant. The chain recombines TRBV6-1 with TRBJ2-1; D remains unclear. The receptor comes from a child aged 2-15 years with inherited bone marrow failure, due to receive a stem cell transplant. CDR3 sequence (DNA): TGTGCCAGCAGGATCCGTAGCAACTCCTACAATGAGCAGTTCTTC. Amino acid sequence: CASRIRSNSYNEQFF.